This T cell receptor beta chain is drawn from a study of CD8+ T cells in alopecia areata. About the research overall: Tofacitinib treatment spanned 6 to 18 months, with 6 months off drug afterward.

Study-level points and caveats: Throughout tofacitinib, many expanded lesional clones continued to persist in scalp and blood. Higher clonality than in normal scalp was seen in lesional scalp, especially alopecia totalis/universalis. Tofacitinib produced a significant decrease in scalp clonality and in expanded CD8+ clones among the top 100.

Treatment: oral pan-JAK inhibitor, 5-10 mg twice daily. Once RNA had been extracted, it was reverse transcribed into cDNA to act as the sequencing template. Generated by immunoSEQ multiplex PCR, the TCRdb table keeps only in-frame clones and is missing some. The sample has 250,000 to 300,000 clones, 58% seen once. The germline V and J ends were trimmed by 1 base and 2 bases, with 7 bases remaining between them. Germline CDR1 reads SNHLY; CDR2 reads FYNNEI. The CDR3 consists of 14 residues. A word on this clone: Antigen: not known.

The source of this sequence is a human donor with alopecia areata. V usage is TRBV2 and J usage is TRBJ2-3; D remains unclear. Sequenced material: CD4+ T cells sorted from blood, taken at week 24, from a patient treated with tofacitinib. CDR3 nucleotide sequence: TGTGCCAGCAGTGAAGAGGTTAACACAGATACGCAGTATTTT. Translating it yields CASSEEVNTDTQYF.